This T cell receptor beta chain was captured by sequencing in a study of blood T cells in healthy people across ages. Trimming pared 7 bases from V and 5 bases from J, leaving 14 bases between. Germline V CDR1 and CDR2: SQVTM, ANQGSEA. The CDR3 runs 12 residues. This clonotype is a singleton in its sample. Together with a sample-barcoded 5' primer, a J-beta primer mix was included in a second PCR lasting roughly 6 to 12 cycles. TCRdb reanalysed the 5' RACE reads using MiXCR and keeps one entry per CDR3 protein. Seen here are hundreds of thousands of distinct CDR3 sequences, around 50% observed once, and the top ten hold approximately 25%.

The V call is TRBV29-1, the J call TRBJ2-5; D is tentatively TRBD1 or TRBD2 (6 bases each). The sequence derives from an elderly man in good health. Sequenced material: blood. The CDR3 DNA reads as TGCAGCGCCGGAGGGGGGTCCGAGACCCAGTACTTC. Its protein product is CSAGGGSETQYF.